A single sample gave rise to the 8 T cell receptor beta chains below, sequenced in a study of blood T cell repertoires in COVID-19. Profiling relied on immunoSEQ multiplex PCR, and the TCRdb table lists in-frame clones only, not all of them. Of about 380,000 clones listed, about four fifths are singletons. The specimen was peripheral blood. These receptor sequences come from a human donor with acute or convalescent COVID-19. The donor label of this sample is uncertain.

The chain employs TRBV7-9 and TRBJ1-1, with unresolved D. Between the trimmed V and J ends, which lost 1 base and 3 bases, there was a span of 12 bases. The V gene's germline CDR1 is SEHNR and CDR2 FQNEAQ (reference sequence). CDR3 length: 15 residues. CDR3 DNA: TGTGCCAGCAGCTTAGGGTGGGCATCGGACACTGAAGCTTTCTTT. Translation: CASSLGWASDTEAFF. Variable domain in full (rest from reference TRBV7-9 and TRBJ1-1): DTGVSQNPRHKITKRGQNVTFRCDPISEHNRLYWYRQTLGQGPEFLTYFQNEAQLEKSRLLSDRFSAERPKGSFSTLEIQRTEQGDSAMYLCASSLGWASDTEAFFGQGTRLTVV.

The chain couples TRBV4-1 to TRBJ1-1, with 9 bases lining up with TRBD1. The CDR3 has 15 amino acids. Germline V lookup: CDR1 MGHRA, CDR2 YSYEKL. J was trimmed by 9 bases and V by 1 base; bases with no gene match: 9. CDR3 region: CASSQVGGTGRKAFF. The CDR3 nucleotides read TGCGCCAGCAGCCAAGTGGGGGGGACAGGGAGAAAAGCTTTCTTT.

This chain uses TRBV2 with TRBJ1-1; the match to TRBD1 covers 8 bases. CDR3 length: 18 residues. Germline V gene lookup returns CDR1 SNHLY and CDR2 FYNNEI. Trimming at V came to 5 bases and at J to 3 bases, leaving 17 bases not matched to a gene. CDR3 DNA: TGTGCCAGCAGTTACCAAACAGGTACGGACAGGGAGGACACTGAAGCTTTCTTT. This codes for CASSYQTGTDREDTEAFF.

The CDR3: CASSPEAGGVVNEQFF. The CDR3 DNA is TGTGCCAGCAGCCCCGAAGCGGGAGGGGTAGTCAATGAGCAGTTCTTC. The rearrangement links TRBV4-2 to TRBJ2-1; 10 nucleotides align to TRBD2. The CDR3 runs to 16 residues. The junction had 9 bases not matched to a gene; V was cut back by 4 bases and J by 6 bases. Germline assignment: CDR1 LGHNA and CDR2 YNFKEQ.

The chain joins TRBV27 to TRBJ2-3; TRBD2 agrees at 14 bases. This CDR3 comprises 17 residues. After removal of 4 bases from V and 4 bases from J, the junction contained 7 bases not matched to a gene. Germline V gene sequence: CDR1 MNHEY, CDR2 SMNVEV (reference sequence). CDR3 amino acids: CASSSNPGLAGADTQYF. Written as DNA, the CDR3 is TGTGCCAGCAGTTCCAACCCGGGACTAGCGGGAGCAGATACGCAGTATTTT.

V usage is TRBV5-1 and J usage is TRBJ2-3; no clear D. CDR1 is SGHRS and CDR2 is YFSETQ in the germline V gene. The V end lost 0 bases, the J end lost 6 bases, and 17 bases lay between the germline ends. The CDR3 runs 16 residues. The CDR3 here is CASSLAGSLRGDTQYF. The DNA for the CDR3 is TGCGCCAGCAGCTTGGCCGGGTCCCTCAGAGGTGATACGCAGTATTTT.

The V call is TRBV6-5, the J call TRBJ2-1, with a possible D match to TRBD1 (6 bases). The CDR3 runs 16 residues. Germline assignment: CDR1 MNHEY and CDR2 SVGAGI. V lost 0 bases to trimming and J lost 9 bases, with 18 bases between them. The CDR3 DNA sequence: TGTGCCAGCAGTTACTCGACAGCGACTCTACAGGGTGAGCAGTTCTTC. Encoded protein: CASSYSTATLQGEQFF.

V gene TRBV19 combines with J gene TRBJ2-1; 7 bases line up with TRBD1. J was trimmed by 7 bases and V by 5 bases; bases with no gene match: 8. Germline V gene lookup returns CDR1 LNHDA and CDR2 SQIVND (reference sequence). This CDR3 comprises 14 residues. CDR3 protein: CASSRQGLGNEQFF. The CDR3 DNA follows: TGTGCCAGTAGTCGACAGGGATTAGGGAATGAGCAGTTCTTC. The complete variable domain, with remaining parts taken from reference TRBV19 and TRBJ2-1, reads DGGITQSPKYLFRKEGQNVTLSCEQNLNHDAMYWYRQDPGQGLRLIYYSQIVNDFQKGDIAEGYSVSREKKESFPLTVTSAQKNPTAFYLCASSRQGLGNEQFFGPGTRLTVL.